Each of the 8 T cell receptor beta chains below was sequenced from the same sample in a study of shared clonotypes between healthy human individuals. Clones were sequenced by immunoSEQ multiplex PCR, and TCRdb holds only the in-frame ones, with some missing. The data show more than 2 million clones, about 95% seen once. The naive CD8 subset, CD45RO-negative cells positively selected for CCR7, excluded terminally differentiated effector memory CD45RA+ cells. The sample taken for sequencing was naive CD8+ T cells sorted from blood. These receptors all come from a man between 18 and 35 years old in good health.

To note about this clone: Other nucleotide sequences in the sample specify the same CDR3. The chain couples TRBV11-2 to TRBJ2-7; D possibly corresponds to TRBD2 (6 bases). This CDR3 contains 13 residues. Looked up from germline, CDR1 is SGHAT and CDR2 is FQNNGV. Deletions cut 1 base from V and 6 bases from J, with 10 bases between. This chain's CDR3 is CASSLVSGGEQYF. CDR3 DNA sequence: TGTGCCAGCAGCTTAGTGTCCGGGGGCGAGCAGTACTTC.

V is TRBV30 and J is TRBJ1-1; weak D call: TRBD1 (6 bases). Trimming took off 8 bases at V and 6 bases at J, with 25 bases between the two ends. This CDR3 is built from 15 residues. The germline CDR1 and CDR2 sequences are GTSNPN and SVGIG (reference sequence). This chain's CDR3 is CALEPDSEVEPEAFF. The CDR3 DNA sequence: TGTGCCCTTGAACCGGACAGCGAGGTTGAGCCTGAAGCTTTCTTT.

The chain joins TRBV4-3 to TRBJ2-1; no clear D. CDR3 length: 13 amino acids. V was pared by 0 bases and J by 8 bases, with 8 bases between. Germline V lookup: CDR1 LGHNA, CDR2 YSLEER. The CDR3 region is CASSQDLVDEQFF. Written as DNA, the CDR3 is TGCGCCAGCAGCCAAGATTTGGTGGATGAGCAGTTCTTC.

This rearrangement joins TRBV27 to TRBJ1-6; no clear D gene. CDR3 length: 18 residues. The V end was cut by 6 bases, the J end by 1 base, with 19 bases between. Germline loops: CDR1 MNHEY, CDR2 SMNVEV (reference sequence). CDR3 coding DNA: TGTGCCAGCAGCCACATACCTACAGATACTTCCTATAATTCACCCCTCCACTTT. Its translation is CASSHIPTDTSYNSPLHF.

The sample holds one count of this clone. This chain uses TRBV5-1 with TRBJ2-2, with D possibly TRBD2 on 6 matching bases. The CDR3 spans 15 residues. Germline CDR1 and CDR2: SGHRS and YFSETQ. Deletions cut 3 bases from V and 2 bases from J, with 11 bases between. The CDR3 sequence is CASSSGTPNTGELFF. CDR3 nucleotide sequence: TGCGCCAGCAGCTCCGGGACTCCAAACACCGGGGAGCTGTTTTTT.

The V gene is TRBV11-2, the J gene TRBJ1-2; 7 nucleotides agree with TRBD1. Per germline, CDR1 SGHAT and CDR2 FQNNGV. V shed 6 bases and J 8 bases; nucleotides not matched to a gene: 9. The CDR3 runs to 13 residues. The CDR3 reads CASRRDSWSGYTF. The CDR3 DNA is TGTGCCAGCAGACGGGACAGTTGGTCCGGCTACACCTTC.

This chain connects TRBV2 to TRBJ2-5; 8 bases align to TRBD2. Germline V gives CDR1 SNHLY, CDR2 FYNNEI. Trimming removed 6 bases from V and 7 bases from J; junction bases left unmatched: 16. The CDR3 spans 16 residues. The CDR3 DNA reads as TGTGCCAGCAGCCTAACGGGAGGGGCCGGAGATGTGACCCAGTACTTC. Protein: CASSLTGGAGDVTQYF.

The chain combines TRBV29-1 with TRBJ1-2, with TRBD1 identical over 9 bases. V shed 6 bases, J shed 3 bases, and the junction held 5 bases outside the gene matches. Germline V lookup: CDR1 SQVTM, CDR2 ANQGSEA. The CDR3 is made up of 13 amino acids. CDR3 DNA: TGCAGCGTGTACAGGGGGCCTGACTATGGCTACACCTTC. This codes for CSVYRGPDYGYTF.